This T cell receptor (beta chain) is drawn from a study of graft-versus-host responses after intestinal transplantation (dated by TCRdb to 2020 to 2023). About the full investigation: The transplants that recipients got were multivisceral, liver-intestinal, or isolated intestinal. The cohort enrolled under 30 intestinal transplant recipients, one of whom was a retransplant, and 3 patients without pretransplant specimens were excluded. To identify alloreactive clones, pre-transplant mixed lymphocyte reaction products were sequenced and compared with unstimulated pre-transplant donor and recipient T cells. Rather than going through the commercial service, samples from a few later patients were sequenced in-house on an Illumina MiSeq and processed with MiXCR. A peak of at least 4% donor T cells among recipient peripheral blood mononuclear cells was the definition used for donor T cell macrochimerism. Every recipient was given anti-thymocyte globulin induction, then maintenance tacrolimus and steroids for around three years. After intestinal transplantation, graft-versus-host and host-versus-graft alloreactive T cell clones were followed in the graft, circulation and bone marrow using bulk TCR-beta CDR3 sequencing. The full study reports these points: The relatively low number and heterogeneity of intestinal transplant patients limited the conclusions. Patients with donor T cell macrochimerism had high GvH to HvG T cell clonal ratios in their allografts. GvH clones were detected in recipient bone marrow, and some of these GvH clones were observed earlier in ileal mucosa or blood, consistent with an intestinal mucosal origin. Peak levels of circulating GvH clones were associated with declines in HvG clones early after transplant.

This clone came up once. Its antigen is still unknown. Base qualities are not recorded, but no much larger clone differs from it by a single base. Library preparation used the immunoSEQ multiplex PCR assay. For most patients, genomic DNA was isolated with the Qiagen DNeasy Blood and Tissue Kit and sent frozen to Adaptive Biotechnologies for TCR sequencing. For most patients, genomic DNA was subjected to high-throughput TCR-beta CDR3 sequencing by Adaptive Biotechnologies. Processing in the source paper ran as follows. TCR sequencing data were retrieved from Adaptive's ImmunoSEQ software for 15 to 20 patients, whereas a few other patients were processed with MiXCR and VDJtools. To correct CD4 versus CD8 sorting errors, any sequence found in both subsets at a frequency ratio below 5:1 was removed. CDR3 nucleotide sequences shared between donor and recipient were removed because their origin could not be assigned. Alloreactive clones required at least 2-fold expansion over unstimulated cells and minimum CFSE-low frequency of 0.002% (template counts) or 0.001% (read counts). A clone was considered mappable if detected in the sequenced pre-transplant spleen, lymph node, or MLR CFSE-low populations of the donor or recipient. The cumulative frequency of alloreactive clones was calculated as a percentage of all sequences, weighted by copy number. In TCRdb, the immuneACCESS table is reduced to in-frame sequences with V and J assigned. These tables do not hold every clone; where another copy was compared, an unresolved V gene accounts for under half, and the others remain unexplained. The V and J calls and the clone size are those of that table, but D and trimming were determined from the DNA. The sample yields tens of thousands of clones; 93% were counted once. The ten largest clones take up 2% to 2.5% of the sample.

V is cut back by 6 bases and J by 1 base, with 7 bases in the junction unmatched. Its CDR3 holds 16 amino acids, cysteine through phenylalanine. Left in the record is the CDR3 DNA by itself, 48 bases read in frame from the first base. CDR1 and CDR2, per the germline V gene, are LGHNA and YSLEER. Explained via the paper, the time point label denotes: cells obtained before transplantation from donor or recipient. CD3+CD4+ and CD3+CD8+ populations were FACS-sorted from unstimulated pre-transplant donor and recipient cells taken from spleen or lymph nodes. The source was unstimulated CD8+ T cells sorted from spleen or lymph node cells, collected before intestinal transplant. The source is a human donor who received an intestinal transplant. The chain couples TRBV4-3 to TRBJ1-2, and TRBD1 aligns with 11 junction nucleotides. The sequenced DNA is TGCGCCAGCAGTCCCAGGGGGACAGGGGGTAACTATGGCTACACCTTC. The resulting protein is CASSPRGTGGNYGYTF.